Sequencing of this TCR beta chain was carried out in a study of PD-1 blockade in mismatch repair-deficient tumors. Comments on this clone: Its antigen remains unknown.

Notes on the study in general: After pembrolizumab, tumor-resident clones rose rapidly, then generally contracted before radiologic responses.

The germline V and J ends were trimmed by 7 bases and 3 bases, with 9 bases remaining between them. Germline assignment: CDR1 MNHNS and CDR2 SASEGT. The CDR3 loop spans 12 amino acids. Clones were sequenced by immunoSEQ multiplex PCR, and TCRdb holds only the in-frame ones, with some missing. The sample contains more than 85,000 clones, about 79% of which appear only once. The sequenced sample was peripheral blood, obtained about eight months after starting pembrolizumab. This receptor was taken from an adult with mismatch repair-deficient cancer. The chain carries TRBV6-1 and TRBJ1-1; perhaps TRBD1 as D (6 bases). The CDR3, as DNA: TGTGCCAGCAATAGGGGGGACACTGAAGCTTTCTTT. Translated, it gives CASNRGDTEAFF.